This T cell receptor (beta chain) was documented in a study of blood T cells in healthy people across ages. Trimming pared 8 bases from V and 0 bases from J, leaving 11 bases between. The CDR3 sequence is 13 residues long. Germline assignment: CDR1 LNHNV and CDR2 YYDKDF (reference sequence). A second PCR, run for roughly 7 to 12 cycles, used a sample-barcoded 5' primer plus a J-beta primer mix. One entry per CDR3 protein, called by TCRdb with MiXCR from the 5' RACE reads. The data contain fewer than 2,000,000 distinct CDR3 sequences, around 35% of them singletons. Study-level results: The study could not conclusively compare naive and antigen-experienced cells, given its unsorted PBMCs. Among T cells, TCR beta diversity per million cells dropped roughly linearly as age rose.

Caucasian, healthy and from Russia, the donors were aged between about 6 and 90. Many counts were recorded for this clonotype. Antigen specificity is unknown. The sample consisted of blood. This clonotype was obtained from a woman between 25 and 40 years old in good health. The chain employs TRBV15 and TRBJ2-7; a weak D match, TRBD2 (6 bases). The CDR3 DNA is TGTGCCACCCGAGGCGGGGCCTCCTACGAGCAGTACTTC. It translates to CATRGGASYEQYF. The full variable domain, in which reference TRBV15 and TRBJ2-7 provide the parts outside the CDR3, is DAMVIQNPRYQVTQFGKPVTLSCSQTLNHNVMYWYQQKSSQAPKLLFHYYDKDFNNEADTPDNFQSRRPNTSFCFLDIRSPGLGDTAMYLCATRGGASYEQYFGPGTRLTVT.